The present T cell receptor beta chain was sequenced within a study of CD8+ T cells in alopecia areata. The wider study: Spontaneously alopecic C3H/HeJ graft donors, about 6-13 months old, gave skin to approximately 6-10-week-old female C3H/HeJ mice. The study, taken as a whole, reports: Higher clonality than in normal scalp was seen in lesional scalp, especially alopecia totalis/universalis. Sequences from scalp samples also cover resident alphabeta T cells of normal skin. Patients showed less clear TCR sequence sharing than mice, possibly partly because of HLA diversity.

Details on this clone: Its cognate antigen is unknown. Mouse germline and gene names are used. The observed sequence ends 4 residues before the CDR3 terminus, with the missing tail filled in from the germline J gene.

The junction had 4 bases not matched to a gene; V was cut back by 4 bases and J by 2 bases. Germline loops: CDR1 LGHNA, CDR2 YNLKQL (reference sequence). The CDR3 sequence is 15 residues long. Cell sorting was performed on pooled cutaneous lymph node cells with CD4, CD8alpha, NKG2D, NKG2ACE and other markers. cDNA reverse transcribed from extracted RNA served as the sequencing template. Method: immunoSEQ multiplex PCR; TCRdb's copy keeps in-frame clones and lacks some. Found here are 270,000 or so clones, no singletons; the ten largest cover 0.9% to 1.5%. The source is a C3H/HeJ mouse with alopecia areata. Mice of this strain are of MHC haplotype H2-k. What was sequenced was CD4+ T cells sorted from a lymph node. The rearrangement joins TRBV5 to TRBJ2-3; 9 positions match TRBD1. CDR3 DNA (partial): TGTGCCAGCAGCCCCAGGGACAGGGTTGCAGAA. Amino acids: CASSPRDRVAE. The CDR3 reads in full as CASSPRDRVAETLYF.